Presented here are 2 T cell receptor beta chains from one specimen sequenced in a study of T cell responses to AZD1222 COVID-19 vaccine. Clones were read by immunoSEQ multiplex PCR, and TCRdb kept only the in-frame ones, dropping some. The sample has some 97,000 clones; around nine tenths are singletons. The specimen was peripheral blood, collected on day 0 of AZD1222 vaccination. These receptors originate from an adult in good health.

With respect to this clone: This sample also contains other DNA sequences that code for the same CDR3. J is TRBJ2-7 and V is TRBV7-9; 8 bases agree with TRBD1. From germline, CDR1 is SEHNR and CDR2 FQNEAQ (reference sequence). Trimming at V came to 5 bases and at J to 1 base, leaving 4 bases not matched to a gene. The CDR3 runs to 14 residues. This CDR3 is CASSPRDRSYEQYF. For the CDR3, the DNA is TGTGCCAGCAGCCCCCGGGACAGGTCCTACGAGCAGTACTTC.

The chain links TRBV6-1 to TRBJ1-5, with 10 bases that match TRBD1. CDR3 length equals 12 residues. Trimming took 2 bases from V and 16 from J; bases not matched to a gene: 5. Germline V gives CDR1 MNHNS, CDR2 SASEGT. The CDR3 bases are TGTGCCAGCAGTGAACCGGGACAGGGGATCCATTTT. Amino acid sequence: CASSEPGQGIHF.